Shown below are 14 T cell receptor beta chains from a single sample sequenced in a study of blood T cell repertoires in COVID-19. Some clones are missing from TCRdb's copy, which holds only in-frame ones; the method was immunoSEQ multiplex PCR. The table records 30,000 to 40,000 clones, 80% to 90% of them present only once. Sample: peripheral blood. The receptors come from a man aged 60 to 69 in a cohort sampled during active COVID-19.

The chain employs TRBV27 and TRBJ2-1; perhaps TRBD2 as D (6 bases). This CDR3 region has 15 residues. The germline V and J ends were trimmed by 8 bases and 9 bases, with 23 bases remaining between them. Germline CDR1 and CDR2: MNHEY and SMNVEV (reference sequence). The CDR3 protein is CASCSGTWVRSEQFF. In DNA, the CDR3 is TGTGCCAGCTGTTCCGGGACTTGGGTTCGGAGTGAGCAGTTCTTC.

This chain links TRBV6-2 or TRBV6-3 with TRBJ1-5, with a tentative D call TRBD1 (5 bases). Between the trimmed V and J ends, which lost 5 bases and 8 bases, there was a span of 10 bases. This CDR3 comprises 12 residues. Per germline, CDR1 MNHEY and CDR2 SVGEGT. The DNA of the CDR3 is TGTGCCAGCAGTAAAATCAGGGAGCCCCAGCATTTT. Translated: CASSKIREPQHF.

The chain uses TRBV5-1 and TRBJ2-5; the D is unclear. This CDR3 is 15 amino acids long. Between the trimmed V and J ends, which lost 2 bases and 1 base, there was a span of 12 bases. Germline V gene data show CDR1 as SGHRS and CDR2 as YFSETQ. CDR3 amino acids: CASSFNRISQETQYF. DNA of the CDR3: TGCGCCAGCAGCTTTAACAGAATATCCCAAGAGACCCAGTACTTC.

The chain joins TRBV7-7 to TRBJ2-5, with 9 nucleotides matching TRBD2. Per germline, CDR1 SSHAT and CDR2 FNYEAQ (reference sequence). The J segment lost 5 bases and the V segment lost 2 bases, leaving 9 bases of the junction unmatched. The CDR3 contains 16 residues. The CDR3 loop is CASSLNPAGGWETQYF. The DNA for the CDR3 is TGTGCCAGCAGCTTAAATCCAGCGGGAGGTTGGGAGACCCAGTACTTC.

This sequence joins TRBV12-3 or TRBV12-4 and TRBJ2-4; 9 bases match TRBD1. With V trimmed by 6 bases and J by 7 bases, 4 bases remained unmatched. The CDR3 extends over 13 amino acids. The CDR3 sequence: CASRGTGMNIQYF. The CDR3 DNA reads as TGTGCCAGCAGGGGGACAGGGATGAACATTCAGTACTTC.

The chain couples TRBV28 to TRBJ2-1, with D possibly TRBD1 on 5 matching bases. The CDR3 totals 18 residues. Trimming stripped 5 bases from V and 0 bases from J, with 20 bases between. Per germline, CDR1 MDHEN and CDR2 SYDVKM. CDR3 sequence (DNA): TGTGCCAGCAGTAAGACTCAACTTCAGGGTAACTCCTACAATGAGCAGTTCTTC. As protein: CASSKTQLQGNSYNEQFF.

The chain carries TRBV7-2 and TRBJ2-3; 8 bases agree with TRBD2. The V and J ends lost 5 bases and 3 bases, in that order; junction bases with no gene match: 7. Germline CDR1 reads SGHTA; CDR2 reads FQGNSA. The CDR3 has 15 amino acids. DNA of the CDR3: TGTGCCAGCAGCCGGCAGCGGGGGCAAACAGATACGCAGTATTTT. It codes for CASSRQRGQTDTQYF. The full variable domain, in which reference TRBV7-2 and TRBJ2-3 provide the parts outside the CDR3, is GAGVSQSPSNKVTEKGKDVELRCDPISGHTALYWYRQSLGQGLEFLIYFQGNSAPDKSGLPSDRFSAERTGGSVSTLTIQRTQQEDSAVYLCASSRQRGQTDTQYFGPGTRLTVL.

This clone turned up a few times. The rearrangement joins TRBV30 to TRBJ1-1; 12 bases are a match to TRBD1. This CDR3 spans 16 amino acids. Trimming at V came to 2 bases and at J to 1 base, leaving 5 bases not matched to a gene. Germline V CDR1 and CDR2: GTSNPN, SVGIG (reference sequence). CDR3 nucleotide sequence: TGTGCCTGGAGTCGGGACAGGGGGCTCAAGAACACTGAAGCTTTCTTT. Amino acid sequence: CAWSRDRGLKNTEAFF.

The gene calls are TRBV27 and TRBJ1-2; 7 positions agree with TRBD1. The CDR3 extends over 14 amino acids. Germline CDR1 is MNHEY and CDR2 is SMNVEV (reference sequence). The J segment lost 8 bases and the V segment lost 5 bases, leaving 11 bases of the junction unmatched. The CDR3 DNA follows: TGTGCCAGCAGTCCCGACAGGGAATGGTTGGGCTACACCTTC. This encodes CASSPDREWLGYTF.

This clone was recorded once. The chain has TRBV6-2 or TRBV6-3 and TRBJ2-7; the D gene is possibly TRBD2 (5 bases). CDR1 is MNHEY, CDR2 SVGEGT, per germline. Between the trimmed V and J ends, which lost 8 bases and 5 bases, there was a span of 13 bases. This CDR3 comprises 12 residues. CDR3 sequence: CASGLAYHEQYF. CDR3 sequence (DNA): TGTGCCAGCGGCCTAGCTTACCACGAGCAGTACTTC.

This clone was detected once. The chain has TRBV11-3 and TRBJ1-6, with D perhaps TRBD1 (6 bases). Looked up from germline, CDR1 is SGHNT and CDR2 is YENEEA. The ends were cut back, 7 bases at V and 7 bases at J, with 14 bases in the middle. CDR3 length: 14 residues. The CDR3 here is CASTPRGGNSPLHF. CDR3 nucleotide sequence: TGTGCCAGCACCCCTAGGGGGGGGAATTCACCCCTCCACTTT.

In its sample, this clone was seen once. Here the CDR3 reads CASSPGQGVGTEAFF. The CDR3 DNA is TGTGCCAGCTCACCAGGACAGGGGGTTGGAACTGAAGCTTTCTTT. V usage is TRBV18 and J usage is TRBJ1-1; 10 bases map to TRBD1. The length of the CDR3 is 15 residues. With 2 bases clipped from V and 5 bases from J, the junction kept 5 bases outside the gene matches. Germline CDR1 reads KGHSH; CDR2 reads LQKENI.

V gene TRBV6-4 combines with J gene TRBJ2-3, with a possible D match to TRBD2 (5 bases). The CDR3 spans 13 residues. The germline V gene has CDR1 MRHNA and CDR2 SNTAGT. Trimming stripped 2 bases from V and 10 bases from J, with 13 bases between. The DNA of the CDR3 is TGTGCCAGCAGTGACGAGGCTAGCACGGCGCAGTATTTT. It codes for CASSDEASTAQYF.

The V and J genes are TRBV5-1 and TRBJ1-2; D is perhaps TRBD1 (5 bases). The CDR3 consists of 13 residues. Germline values: CDR1 SGHRS, CDR2 YFSETQ. Between the trimmed V and J ends, which lost 4 bases and 6 bases, there was a span of 13 bases. In DNA, the CDR3 is TGCGCCAGCAGCGTGCAGGGCTACGATGGCTACACCTTC. Its protein is CASSVQGYDGYTF.